This TCR beta chain was sequenced during a study of response to subunit inactivated influenza vaccine. Study results and caveats: The authors offered the suggestion that each seasonal influenza vaccination recruits few new T cells.

Notes on this clonotype: Its antigen is undetermined.

The CDR3 is 18 residues long. The germline gives CDR1 LGHNA, CDR2 YSLEER. With V trimmed by 0 bases and J by 4 bases, 11 bases remained unmatched. From the RT-PCR reads, TCRdb called clonotypes with MiXCR, one entry per CDR3 protein. The sample has about 480,000 distinct CDR3 sequences; roughly 13% are singletons. The chain carries TRBV4-3 and TRBJ2-3; TRBD1 aligns across 9 bases. This clonotype was sampled from a man aged 45 to 65 who received an inactivated influenza vaccine. This specimen was PBMCs from blood, taken 40 to 50 days after vaccination. This chain's CDR3 is CASSQDWDSGTGPDTQYF. The CDR3 DNA sequence: TGCGCCAGCAGCCAAGATTGGGACTCCGGGACAGGGCCAGATACGCAGTATTTT.